A selection of T cell receptor beta chains follows, all from one sample in a study of T cell repertoires in cytomegalovirus infection. Each CDR3 protein gets one entry after TCRdb re-called the reads with MiXCR. The sample contains 300,000 to 400,000 distinct CDR3 sequences, around 18% of which appear only once. Sequenced input: PBMCs. Source of these receptors: a human donor in good health (CMV status not recorded). Some clones in this sample may be carry-over from other donors' samples. CDR3s include the opening cysteine and the closing phenylalanine or tryptophan. A D gene is named only where the DNA matches it firmly. The listing skips clone size in some rows; elsewhere it reads once, few, many or a size class.

j_call: TRBJ2-3; d_call: TRBD1; v_call: TRBV7-2; clone_size: many; cdr3_length: 15; cdr3_aa: CASSLGQGGTDTQYF; cdr3_nt: TGTGCCAGCAGCTTAGGGCAGGGGGGCACAGATACGCAGTATTTT
j_call: TRBJ2-5; d_call: TRBD2; v_call: TRBV7-9; clone_size: few; cdr3_length: 16; cdr3_aa: CASSPWSGGDQETQYF; cdr3_nt: TGTGCCAGCAGCCCTTGGAGCGGGGGTGACCAAGAGACCCAGTACTTC
j_call: TRBJ1-2; d_call: NA; v_call: TRBV6-6; clone_size: NA; cdr3_length: 14; cdr3_aa: CASSYSDGTDGYTF; cdr3_nt: TGTGCCAGCAGTTACTCGGACGGGACGGATGGCTACACCTTC
j_call: TRBJ2-7; d_call: NA; v_call: TRBV7-8; clone_size: many; cdr3_length: 14; cdr3_aa: CASSFTGTSYEQYF; cdr3_nt: TGTGCCAGCAGCTTCACCGGGACCTCCTACGAGCAGTACTTC
j_call: TRBJ2-2; d_call: TRBD1; v_call: TRBV29-1; clone_size: NA; cdr3_length: 15; cdr3_aa: CSATLRDRGTGELFF; cdr3_nt: TGCAGCGCCACCCTCCGGGACAGGGGAACCGGGGAGCTGTTTTTT
j_call: TRBJ2-7; d_call: NA; v_call: TRBV6-1; clone_size: NA; cdr3_length: 14; cdr3_aa: CASKNPNPVYEQYF; cdr3_nt: TGTGCCAGCAAGAATCCCAACCCGGTCTACGAGCAGTACTTC
j_call: TRBJ2-7; d_call: NA; v_call: TRBV23-1; clone_size: once; cdr3_length: 14; cdr3_aa: CASSQPRYGYEQYF; cdr3_nt: TGCGCCAGCAGTCAACCGAGGTACGGCTACGAGCAGTACTTC
j_call: TRBJ1-1; d_call: NA; v_call: TRBV4-2; clone_size: many; cdr3_length: 15; cdr3_aa: CASSQEAEGSTEAFF; cdr3_nt: TGTGCCAGCAGCCAAGAGGCGGAGGGAAGCACTGAAGCTTTCTTT
j_call: TRBJ1-6; d_call: NA; v_call: TRBV6-1; clone_size: many; cdr3_length: 14; cdr3_aa: CASREGEYNSPLHF; cdr3_nt: TGTGCCAGCCGAGAAGGAGAATATAATTCACCCCTCCACTTT
j_call: TRBJ2-7; d_call: TRBD1; v_call: TRBV6-6; clone_size: many; cdr3_length: 17; cdr3_aa: CASSGQSGTGDPYEQYF; cdr3_nt: TGTGCCAGCAGTGGACAATCCGGGACAGGGGACCCCTACGAGCAGTACTTC
j_call: TRBJ2-1; d_call: TRBD1; v_call: TRBV7-4; clone_size: NA; cdr3_length: 14; cdr3_aa: CASSSNNRGYEQFF; cdr3_nt: TGTGCCAGCAGCTCCAATAACAGGGGTTATGAGCAGTTCTTC
j_call: TRBJ2-1; d_call: TRBD1; v_call: TRBV19; clone_size: few; cdr3_length: 14; cdr3_aa: CASTGTGTYNEQFF; cdr3_nt: TGTGCCAGTACCGGGACAGGTACCTACAATGAGCAGTTCTTC
j_call: TRBJ2-1; d_call: TRBD2; v_call: TRBV14; clone_size: NA; cdr3_length: 15; cdr3_aa: CASSQLSTSGILQFF; cdr3_nt: TGTGCCAGCAGCCAATTAAGTACTAGCGGGATCTTGCAGTTCTTC
j_call: TRBJ2-5; d_call: NA; v_call: TRBV6-1; clone_size: few; cdr3_length: 11; cdr3_aa: CASRGPETQYF; cdr3_nt: TGTGCCAGCAGGGGCCCAGAGACCCAGTACTTC
j_call: TRBJ2-1; d_call: TRBD2; v_call: TRBV28; clone_size: medium-sized; cdr3_length: 16; cdr3_aa: CAARTSLSFGTNEQFF; cdr3_nt: TGTGCCGCCAGGACTAGTCTCTCTTTTGGCACCAATGAGCAGTTCTTC
j_call: TRBJ2-1; d_call: NA; v_call: TRBV10-1; clone_size: few; cdr3_length: 15; cdr3_aa: CASSDSGLGNNEQFF; cdr3_nt: TGCGCCAGCAGTGATTCAGGCCTAGGGAACAATGAGCAGTTCTTC
j_call: TRBJ2-1; d_call: TRBD2; v_call: TRBV12-3/TRBV12-4; clone_size: NA; cdr3_length: 14; cdr3_aa: CASSWTSANNEQFF; cdr3_nt: TGTGCCAGCAGTTGGACTAGCGCCAACAATGAGCAGTTCTTC
j_call: TRBJ1-5; d_call: TRBD1; v_call: TRBV5-1; clone_size: NA; cdr3_length: 15; cdr3_aa: CASSPTGEGHQPQHF; cdr3_nt: TGCGCCAGCAGCCCGACAGGGGAAGGGCATCAGCCCCAGCATTTT
j_call: TRBJ2-7; d_call: TRBD2; v_call: TRBV6-1; clone_size: few; cdr3_length: 16; cdr3_aa: CASTRLAGPRSYEQYF; cdr3_nt: TGTGCCAGCACCAGACTAGCGGGCCCTCGCTCCTACGAGCAGTACTTC
j_call: TRBJ2-7; d_call: NA; v_call: TRBV7-2; clone_size: NA; cdr3_length: 14; cdr3_aa: CASSPPTGAYEQYF; cdr3_nt: TGTGCCAGCAGCCCCCCGACAGGAGCCTACGAGCAGTACTTC
j_call: TRBJ2-4; d_call: NA; v_call: TRBV19; clone_size: many; cdr3_length: 13; cdr3_aa: CASSPGLENIQYF; cdr3_nt: TGTGCCAGTAGCCCAGGGTTGGAGAACATTCAGTACTTC
j_call: TRBJ2-7; d_call: NA; v_call: TRBV9; clone_size: NA; cdr3_length: 14; cdr3_aa: CASSVGTTARVQYF; cdr3_nt: TGTGCCAGCAGCGTAGGTACGACAGCTCGGGTGCAGTACTTC
j_call: TRBJ2-1; d_call: TRBD1; v_call: TRBV10-3; clone_size: few; cdr3_length: 13; cdr3_aa: CAIRAGGSNEQFF; cdr3_nt: TGTGCCATCAGGGCAGGGGGTAGTAATGAGCAGTTCTTC
j_call: TRBJ1-6; d_call: NA; v_call: TRBV7-2; clone_size: few; cdr3_length: 12; cdr3_aa: CGTGSYNSPLHF; cdr3_nt: TGTGGAACTGGGTCCTATAATTCACCCCTCCACTTT
j_call: TRBJ2-1; d_call: NA; v_call: TRBV6-6; clone_size: few; cdr3_length: 14; cdr3_aa: CASRKSLSGNEQFF; cdr3_nt: TGTGCCAGCAGAAAATCCCTTAGCGGAAATGAGCAGTTCTTC
j_call: TRBJ1-5; d_call: NA; v_call: TRBV4-1; clone_size: NA; cdr3_length: 14; cdr3_aa: CASSRQDSNQPQHF; cdr3_nt: TGCGCCAGCAGCCGTCAAGATAGCAATCAGCCCCAGCATTTT
j_call: TRBJ1-1; d_call: NA; v_call: TRBV6-5; clone_size: NA; cdr3_length: 16; cdr3_aa: CASSYSSILGGTEAFF; cdr3_nt: TGTGCCAGCAGTTACTCGTCCATACTGGGTGGGACTGAAGCTTTCTTT